Following are 10 T cell receptor beta chains from one sample sequenced in a study of shared clonotypes between healthy human individuals. Produced via immunoSEQ multiplex PCR; TCRdb's table is partial and in-frame only. The repertoire holds millions of clones, 85% to 95% seen once, with around 0.13% in the top ten. The source material was naive CD4+ T cells sorted from blood. The subset here: CD45RA+ positively selected. These receptor sequences come from a man aged 18 to 29 in good health.

The rearrangement uses TRBV29-1 and TRBJ2-4; possibly TRBD2 for D (6 bases). Germline V lookup: CDR1 SQVTM, CDR2 ANQGSEA. Trimming removed 7 bases from V and 2 bases from J, with 21 bases in between. The CDR3 runs 16 residues. CDR3 nucleotides: TGCAGCGCCGAGGTTGGGGGGTCTGGGCCCAAAAACATTCAGTACTTC. Its protein product is CSAEVGGSGPKNIQYF.

V usage is TRBV19 and J usage is TRBJ2-7; D may be TRBD1 (5 bases). The germline gives CDR1 LNHDA, CDR2 SQIVND (reference sequence). V lost 4 bases and J 1 base, leaving 11 bases between the germline ends. The CDR3 is 14 amino acids. The CDR3 sequence is CASSTVDRSYEQYF. The CDR3 nucleotides read TGTGCCAGTAGTACCGTCGACAGATCCTACGAGCAGTACTTC.

The chain employs TRBV5-5 and TRBJ2-7, with D perhaps matching TRBD2 (7 bases). Germline V lookup: CDR1 SGHKS, CDR2 YYEKEE (reference sequence). The ends were cut back, 4 bases at V and 2 bases at J, with 16 bases in the middle. The CDR3 consists of 15 residues. CDR3: CASSRGASEPYEQYF. CDR3 nucleotide sequence: TGTGCCAGCAGCCGGGGGGCCAGCGAGCCCTACGAGCAGTACTTC.

This rearrangement joins TRBV15 to TRBJ2-5; tentatively, D is TRBD1 (5 bases). The germline V gene has CDR1 LNHNV and CDR2 YYDKDF (reference sequence). The ends were cut back, 4 bases at V and 2 bases at J, with 14 bases in the middle. This CDR3 is 15 amino acids long. Here the CDR3 DNA reads TGTGCCACCAGCACCTTGACAGCCCAGCAAGAGACCCAGTACTTC. Translating gives CATSTLTAQQETQYF.

This clone has a single count. In DNA form, the CDR3 reads TGTGCCAGCAGTTTAAGTTGGGGGGGGAGCAATCAGCCCCAGCATTTT. It encodes CASSLSWGGSNQPQHF. The chain carries TRBV28 and TRBJ1-5, with D possibly TRBD1 on 5 matching bases. The V end lost 2 bases, the J end lost 1 base, and 12 bases lay between the germline ends. Germline values: CDR1 MDHEN, CDR2 SYDVKM. The CDR3 has 16 residues.

The CDR3 region is CASSPLIIAGGQFF. DNA of the CDR3: TGTGCCAGCTCACCACTTATTATAGCGGGAGGCCAGTTCTTC. The rearrangement links TRBV18 to TRBJ2-1; 10 positions agree with TRBD2. The V gene end was trimmed by 1 base and the J gene end by 13 bases; junction bases not matched to a gene: 7. Germline assignment: CDR1 KGHSH and CDR2 LQKENI. The CDR3 extends over 14 amino acids. Filled out from reference TRBV18 and TRBJ2-1, the complete variable domain reads NAGVMQNPRHLVRRRGQEARLRCSPMKGHSHVYWYRQLPEEGLKFMVYLQKENIIDESGMPKERFSAEFPKEGPSILRIQQVVRGDSAAYFCASSPLIIAGGQFFGPGTRLTVL.

This clone has only one observation. The chain carries TRBV9 and TRBJ2-4; TRBD1 matches 10 bases. V lost 3 bases, J lost 4 bases, and 1 base stayed unmatched. From germline, CDR1 is SGDLS and CDR2 YYNGEE. The CDR3 covers 14 residues. The CDR3 protein is CASSAGQGKNIQYF. The CDR3 bases are TGTGCCAGCAGCGCGGGACAGGGGAAAAACATTCAGTACTTC.

V is TRBV10-1 and J is TRBJ1-2; the D is unclear. V was pared by 8 bases and J by 4 bases, with 14 bases between. The CDR3 totals 13 residues. Germline CDR1 reads WNHNN; CDR2 reads SYGVQD (reference sequence). This chain's CDR3 is CASPTTVSYGYTF. The CDR3 nucleotides read TGCGCCAGCCCCACTACCGTCAGCTATGGCTACACCTTC.

The chain is built from TRBV7-6 and TRBJ2-1; TRBD1 agrees at 7 bases. This CDR3 spans 13 amino acids. Trimming cost V 0 bases and J 7 bases; bases outside gene matches: 0. Germline V lookup: CDR1 SGHVS, CDR2 FNYEAQ. This CDR3 reads CASSLARGNEQFF. The CDR3 bases are TGTGCCAGCAGCTTAGCCAGGGGGAATGAGCAGTTCTTC. Variable domain in full (rest from reference TRBV7-6 and TRBJ2-1): GAGVSQSPRYKVTKRGQDVALRCDPISGHVSLYWYRQALGQGPEFLTYFNYEAQQDKSGLPNDRFSAERPEGSISTLTIQRTEQRDSAMYRCASSLARGNEQFFGPGTRLTVL.

The chain joins TRBV6-4 to TRBJ2-4; no reliable D call. The V gene's germline CDR1 is MRHNA and CDR2 SNTAGT. The germline V and J ends were trimmed by 0 bases and 0 bases, with 18 bases remaining between them. This CDR3 has 19 amino acids. CDR3 nucleotide sequence: TGTGCCAGCAGTGACTCGATGGACCACAGTCGGCTAGCCAAAAACATTCAGTACTTC. This gives the protein CASSDSMDHSRLAKNIQYF.